The 13 T cell receptor beta chains given below trace back to one sample, sequenced in a study of T cells in localized non-small cell lung cancer. The protocol was immunoSEQ multiplex PCR, while the TCRdb copy is restricted to in-frame clones and leaves out a portion. The sample gives hundreds of clones, 25% to 35% of which show up once; about 15% is in the top ten. The material sequenced was lung tumor tissue, taken before any cancer treatment. The receptors stem from a man aged 35 to 69 with stage III lung adenocarcinoma.

In its sample, this clone is large. The chain recombines TRBV25-1 with TRBJ1-4; a possible D gene is TRBD1 (6 bases). Trimming cost V 5 bases and J 6 bases, with 16 bases left between them. The CDR3 contains 15 residues. Germline V gene data show CDR1 as MGHDK and CDR2 as SYGVNS. The CDR3 DNA follows: TGTGCCAGCAGTCCCCCCAGGACAGAACATGAAAAACTGTTTTTT. Its translation is CASSPPRTEHEKLFF.

This chain connects TRBV9 to TRBJ1-3; D gene unclear. Per the germline V gene, CDR1 is SGDLS and CDR2 is YYNGEE. V dropped 1 base and J dropped 2 bases, with 13 bases sitting between them. This CDR3 spans 16 amino acids. CDR3 DNA sequence: TGTGCCAGCAGCGTATTTGATTACACCCCTGGAAACACCATATATTTT. Encoded protein: CASSVFDYTPGNTIYF.

This clone has a handful of counts. V is TRBV30 and J is TRBJ1-1; no firm D call. The CDR3 length is 13 residues. Trimming removed 2 bases at V and 2 bases at J, with 9 bases between. Germline V gene data show CDR1 as GTSNPN and CDR2 as SVGIG (reference sequence). CDR3 loop: CAWSIGSNTEAFF. The CDR3, as DNA: TGTGCCTGGAGTATTGGGTCTAACACTGAAGCTTTCTTT.

This clone has a handful of counts. The V gene is TRBV6-8, the J gene TRBJ2-2, with 9 bases lining up with TRBD2. The CDR3 has 16 amino acids. The ends lost 1 base at V and 6 bases at J; junction bases unmatched: 6. CDR1 and CDR2 (germline): MNHGY, SAAAGT. The CDR3 sequence: CASSYYAGGLAGELFF. DNA of the CDR3: TGTGCCAGCAGTTACTATGCGGGGGGGCTTGCCGGGGAGCTGTTTTTT.

The CDR3 nucleotides are TGCGCCAGCAGGGTCGGGACAGGGGGCGGCTACGAGCAGTACTTC. This codes for CASRVGTGGGYEQYF. The chain joins TRBV10-2 to TRBJ2-7; 12 bases match TRBD1. The V gene's germline CDR1 is WSHSY and CDR2 SAAADI. The length of the CDR3 is 15 residues. V lost 6 bases to trimming and J lost 3 bases; unmatched junction nucleotides: 6.

There are a few counts of this clone. V is TRBV6-8 and J is TRBJ2-3; TRBD2 aligns across 10 bases. Germline V gene data show CDR1 as MNHGY and CDR2 as SAAAGT. This CDR3 has 14 residues. V dropped 5 bases and J dropped 4; count of bases not matched to a gene: 3. CDR3 protein: CASSDTSGADTQYF. The CDR3 nucleotides read TGTGCCAGCAGTGATACTAGCGGGGCAGATACGCAGTATTTT.

This chain links TRBV15 with TRBJ2-2, with 12 bases that match TRBD2. Trimming cost V 3 bases and J 8 bases; bases outside gene matches: 10. This CDR3 has 17 residues. Germline lookup yields CDR1 LNHNV and CDR2 YYDKDF (reference sequence). This CDR3 reads CATSRGLAGHTRGELFF. In nucleotides, the CDR3 is TGTGCCACCAGCAGGGGACTAGCGGGCCACACTAGGGGGGAGCTGTTTTTT.

The genes are TRBV14 and TRBJ1-1, with D unclear. Between the trimmed V and J ends, which lost 1 base and 5 bases, there was a span of 8 bases. Germline loops: CDR1 SGHDN, CDR2 FVKESK. CDR3 length: 13 amino acids. CDR3 sequence reads: CASSQGLATEAFF. CDR3 nucleotide sequence: TGTGCCAGCAGCCAAGGCTTGGCTACTGAAGCTTTCTTT.

This rearrangement joins TRBV16 to TRBJ2-7; a possible D gene is TRBD1 (5 bases). CDR3 length: 13 amino acids. Looked up from germline, CDR1 is KGHSY and CDR2 is FQNENV. The ends were cut back, 5 bases at V and 9 bases at J, with 17 bases in the middle. The CDR3: CASSSVQGLVQYF. CDR3 DNA: TGTGCCAGCAGCTCCGTTCAGGGATTGGTGCAGTACTTC. Complete variable domain (other parts from reference TRBV16 and TRBJ2-7): GEEVAQTPKHLVRGEGQKAKLYCAPIKGHSYVFWYQQVLKNEFKFLISFQNENVFDETGMPKERFSAKCLPNSPCSLEIQATKLEDSAVYFCASSSVQGLVQYFGPGTRLTVT.

The rearrangement uses TRBV6-8 and TRBJ2-5, with 9 bases lining up with TRBD2. The germline gives CDR1 MNHGY, CDR2 SAAAGT. CDR3 length: 14 amino acids. The trim removed 2 bases at V and 5 bases at J, leaving 3 bases unmatched. The CDR3 loop reads CASSYGGGEETQYF. The CDR3 DNA sequence: TGTGCCAGCAGTTACGGCGGGGGGGAGGAGACCCAGTACTTC.

By proportion, this clone is large. The chain uses TRBV6-8 and TRBJ1-5; maybe TRBD1 (6 bases). Germline V gene data show CDR1 as MNHGY and CDR2 as SAAAGT. The CDR3 consists of 15 residues. Trimming removed 6 bases at V and 5 bases at J, with 17 bases between. In DNA, the CDR3 is TGTGCCAGCAGCCCTACTTACAGGGAAGATCAGCCCCAGCATTTT. Its protein product is CASSPTYREDQPQHF.

The chain recombines TRBV18 with TRBJ2-6, with unresolved D. The V end lost 3 bases, the J end lost 0 bases, and 18 bases lay between the germline ends. The CDR3 is 19 amino acids. Per the germline V gene, CDR1 is KGHSH and CDR2 is LQKENI. The CDR3 coding sequence is TGTGCCAGCTCACCCTGGGATGACTCAAGGGCCTCTGGGGCCAACGTCCTGACTTTC. Amino acid sequence: CASSPWDDSRASGANVLTF.

The rearrangement links TRBV30 to TRBJ2-7; D possibly corresponds to TRBD2 (6 bases). The germline CDR1 and CDR2 sequences are GTSNPN and SVGIG (reference sequence). The ends were cut back, 7 bases at V and 2 bases at J, with 12 bases in the middle. The CDR3 length is 12 residues. Here the CDR3 reads CASREKAYEQYF. The CDR3 DNA reads as TGTGCCTCCCGGGAGAAGGCCTACGAGCAGTACTTC.